Listed below are T cell receptor beta chains from one sample, sequenced in a study of shared clonotypes between healthy human individuals. The data were produced by immunoSEQ multiplex PCR, yet TCRdb's version contains in-frame clones alone and is incomplete. The data hold 2 million to 2.5 million clones, with roughly 93% observed a single time. The sequencing input was naive CD4+ T cells from PBMCs. The receptors originated from a man between 18 and 29 years old in good health. Some clones in this sample may be carry-over from other donors' samples. Each CDR3 is given with its conserved first and last residue. A D gene is named only where the DNA matches it firmly.

j_call: TRBJ1-1; cdr3_length: 15; d_call: -; v_call: TRBV7-9; cdr3_aa: CASNLPGKENTEAFF
j_call: TRBJ2-7; cdr3_length: 15; d_call: -; v_call: TRBV5-1; cdr3_aa: CASSLGTYSSYEQYF
j_call: TRBJ1-2; cdr3_length: 15; d_call: TRBD1; v_call: TRBV6-5; cdr3_aa: CASSQYRRDSPYYTF
j_call: TRBJ1-1; cdr3_length: 13; d_call: -; v_call: TRBV6-1; cdr3_aa: CASKRTVNTEAFF
j_call: TRBJ2-1; cdr3_length: 15; d_call: -; v_call: TRBV25-1; cdr3_aa: CASSEFGGAGNEQFF
j_call: TRBJ1-2; cdr3_length: 16; d_call: TRBD1; v_call: TRBV15; cdr3_aa: CATSRDTGGNHYGYTF
j_call: TRBJ1-2; cdr3_length: 15; d_call: -; v_call: TRBV28; cdr3_aa: CASGLGGAPLRGYTF
j_call: TRBJ1-2; cdr3_length: 15; d_call: TRBD1; v_call: TRBV28; cdr3_aa: CASRSAGGSGYGYTF
j_call: TRBJ1-4; cdr3_length: 15; d_call: TRBD1; v_call: TRBV5-1; cdr3_aa: CASSPNPKDGQGLFF
j_call: TRBJ2-5; cdr3_length: 16; d_call: TRBD1; v_call: TRBV15; cdr3_aa: CATSRRGTGEVETQYF